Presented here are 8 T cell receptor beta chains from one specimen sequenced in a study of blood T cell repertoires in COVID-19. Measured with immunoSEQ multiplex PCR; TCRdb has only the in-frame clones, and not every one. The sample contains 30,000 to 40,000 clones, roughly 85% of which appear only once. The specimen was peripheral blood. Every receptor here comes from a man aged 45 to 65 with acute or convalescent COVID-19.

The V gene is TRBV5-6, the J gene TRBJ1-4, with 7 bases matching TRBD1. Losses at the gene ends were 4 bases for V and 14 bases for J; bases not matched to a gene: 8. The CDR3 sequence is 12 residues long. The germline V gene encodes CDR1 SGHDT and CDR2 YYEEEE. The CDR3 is CASSPGGTGLFF. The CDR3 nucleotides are TGTGCCAGCAGCCCAGGGGGGACTGGCCTGTTTTTT.

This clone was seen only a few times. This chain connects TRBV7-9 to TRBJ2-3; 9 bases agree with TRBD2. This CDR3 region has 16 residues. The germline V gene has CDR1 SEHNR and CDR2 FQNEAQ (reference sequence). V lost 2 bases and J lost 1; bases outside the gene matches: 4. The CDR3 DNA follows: TGTGCCAGCAGCTTAACAGCGGGGGGCCGCACAGATACGCAGTATTTT. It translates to CASSLTAGGRTDTQYF.

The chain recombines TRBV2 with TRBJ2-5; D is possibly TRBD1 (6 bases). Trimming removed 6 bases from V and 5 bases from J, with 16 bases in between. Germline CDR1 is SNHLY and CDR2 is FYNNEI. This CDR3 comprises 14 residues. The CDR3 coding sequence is TGTGCCAGCAGGGTCGTGGGGGCAGCGGAGACCCAGTACTTC. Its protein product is CASRVVGAAETQYF.

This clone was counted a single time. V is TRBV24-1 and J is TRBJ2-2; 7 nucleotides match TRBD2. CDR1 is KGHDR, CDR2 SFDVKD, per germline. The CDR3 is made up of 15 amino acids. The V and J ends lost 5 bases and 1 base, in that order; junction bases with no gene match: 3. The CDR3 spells CATSVQRENTGELFF. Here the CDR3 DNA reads TGTGCCACCAGTGTTCAGCGGGAGAACACCGGGGAGCTGTTTTTT.

CDR3 coding DNA: TGTGCCAGCAGCCCTGGGACTTTCGCAGATACGCAGTATTTT. Translation gives CASSPGTFADTQYF. The genes are TRBV9 and TRBJ2-3; perhaps TRBD2 as D (6 bases). The CDR3 runs to 14 residues. Trimming left V 4 bases short and J 4 bases short, with 13 bases between. Germline V gene lookup returns CDR1 SGDLS and CDR2 YYNGEE.

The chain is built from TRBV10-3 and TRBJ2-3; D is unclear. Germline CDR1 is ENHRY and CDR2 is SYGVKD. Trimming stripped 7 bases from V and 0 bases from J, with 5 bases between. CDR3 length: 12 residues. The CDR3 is CAITTSTDTQYF. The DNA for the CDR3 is TGTGCCATCACAACAAGCACAGATACGCAGTATTTT.

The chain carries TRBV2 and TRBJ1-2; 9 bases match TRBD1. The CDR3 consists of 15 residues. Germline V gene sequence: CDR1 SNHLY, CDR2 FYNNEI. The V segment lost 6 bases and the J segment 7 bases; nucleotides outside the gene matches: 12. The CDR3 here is CASSKPGQGGGGYTF. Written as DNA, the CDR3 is TGTGCCAGCAGCAAACCGGGACAGGGCGGTGGTGGCTACACCTTC.

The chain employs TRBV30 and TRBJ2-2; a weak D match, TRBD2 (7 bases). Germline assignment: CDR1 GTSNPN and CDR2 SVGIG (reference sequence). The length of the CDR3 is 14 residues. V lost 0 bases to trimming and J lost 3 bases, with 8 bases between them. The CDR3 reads CAWSVGGHTGELFF. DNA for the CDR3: TGTGCCTGGAGTGTCGGGGGGCACACCGGGGAGCTGTTTTTT.